Listed below are T cell receptor beta chains from one sample, sequenced in a study of blood T cell repertoires in COVID-19. Here immunoSEQ multiplex PCR was the method, and the copy in TCRdb shows in-frame clones only, minus some. The table includes around 300,000 clones, roughly 90% detected once. Input material: peripheral blood. The receptor set was obtained from a woman aged 25 to 39 with COVID-19, enrolled during active disease. The conserved cysteine and the conserved F or W are not part of the CDR3 here. The order of the fields is D gene, clone size, CDR3 length, V gene, CDR3 protein. D genes are given only for firm matches. Size is stated for part of the rows, as once, few or many counts, or as a class when the clone is expanded.

>NA|NA|11|TRBV10-3
AISEQGYTEAF
>NA|NA|11|TRBV3-1/TRBV3-2
ASSQGRDKPQH
>TRBD1|NA|14|TRBV6-5
ASSYAPGQGGYGYT
>NA|once|15|TRBV5-1
ASSLLQGDGSGNTIY
>NA|NA|11|TRBV2
ASSDVGERGYT
>NA|once|17|TRBV19
ASSVPWAPTFGSNQPQH
>NA|NA|12|TRBV19
ASSIDLSSYEQY
>NA|NA|14|TRBV7-9
ASSTWLAEPQETQY
>TRBD1|NA|16|TRBV29-1
SVEGGQGTTSGANVLT
>TRBD1|NA|11|TRBV18
ASSPLDRGEAF
>NA|NA|13|TRBV7-3
ASSHGQIMNTEAF
>TRBD1|NA|14|TRBV27
ASSSTRTGSDYGYT
>NA|few|12|TRBV7-9
ASSRTRDQETQY
>NA|NA|13|TRBV18
ASSPALAEGNEQF
>TRBD2|NA|14|TRBV7-2
ASSQGGTSGTNEQF
>TRBD2|NA|12|TRBV11-1
ASTPKRGEGELF
>TRBD1|NA|14|TRBV19
ASSRDRDRTSDTQY
>TRBD1|NA|14|TRBV27
ASSSTGTGGVHGYT
>TRBD2|NA|13|TRBV6-5
ASRGLAGAADTQY
>NA|NA|12|TRBV5-1
ASSSTALGEKLF
>NA|once|12|TRBV29-1
SVEMAMGNTEAF
>NA|NA|11|TRBV19
ASQRTGNYGYT
>NA|once|11|TRBV29-1
SVEYLLGTEAF
>TRBD1|NA|14|TRBV7-9
ASSLGRGQTAYEQY
>TRBD2|once|14|TRBV7-6
ASSPYTSGGTDTQY
>TRBD1|NA|15|TRBV4-1
ASSQAPGTGGVDGYT
>TRBD1|NA|15|TRBV24-1
ATSDSRDQGARETQY
>TRBD2|NA|11|TRBV5-4
ASSYGEGGEQY
>TRBD2|NA|12|TRBV29-1
SGALAGGSYEQY
>NA|NA|13|TRBV18
ASSPQEDPNTEAF
>NA|few|14|TRBV30
AWSGENPGWGYGYT
>NA|many|11|TRBV3-1/TRBV3-2
ASSPTANYGYT
>NA|NA|11|TRBV30
AWGDGSNQPQH
>NA|NA|14|TRBV5-5
ASSLAGRGAGTEAF
>TRBD1|once|14|TRBV28
ASSSLGTGALYEQY
>NA|NA|11|TRBV27
ASSPGGELAQH
>NA|NA|12|TRBV9
ASSVGSGPGELF
>NA|NA|13|TRBV28
ASSLSKSGNTEAF
>NA|NA|9|TRBV11-2
ASSAGSPLH
>NA|NA|15|TRBV2
ASSDWQGGRRLSPLH
>TRBD2|NA|11|TRBV12-3/TRBV12-4
ASSLGTSREQF
>NA|NA|12|TRBV27
ASSFSGSNQPQH
>NA|NA|11|TRBV7-3
ASSFGGLGELF
>NA|NA|11|TRBV5-6
ASSPDGVYGYT
>TRBD2|NA|14|TRBV7-2
ASSSASGILPYEQY
>TRBD1|NA|13|TRBV5-1
ASSPTGASYNEQF
>TRBD2|NA|12|TRBV10-2
ASLLAGSYNEQF
>TRBD1|NA|13|TRBV6-6
ASSYGTGRTYEQY
>TRBD1|NA|12|TRBV6-1
ASSETRTGDGYT
>NA|NA|15|TRBV4-2
ASSQDTRLSRGETQY
>NA|NA|13|TRBV5-3
ARSPSRTYYNEQF
>TRBD1|NA|14|TRBV4-2
ASSQTGQGATYGYT
>TRBD2|NA|15|TRBV19
ASSIGWASGDTGELF
>NA|few|13|TRBV5-1
ASSLNEGGSYEQY
>NA|NA|11|TRBV6-5
ASSSTLNTEAF